This TCR beta chain was observed in a study of technical replicates of blood from several donors. Here immunoSEQ multiplex PCR was the method, and the copy in TCRdb shows in-frame clones only, minus some. The repertoire has about 56,000 clones, 90% to 95% of them found once; the top ten carry about 3%. The CDR3 loop spans 12 amino acids. Losses at the gene ends were 8 bases for V and 8 bases for J; bases not matched to a gene: 5. Per the germline V gene, CDR1 is MNHNS and CDR2 is SASEGT. The chain links TRBV6-1 to TRBJ1-2, with 10 bases lining up with TRBD1. The TCR originated in a human donor in good health. Some clones in this sample may be carry-over from other donors' samples. Specimen: PBMCs. CDR3 in DNA: TGTGCCAGCGATCCGGGACAGGGGGGCTACACCTTC. Translation gives CASDPGQGGYTF.